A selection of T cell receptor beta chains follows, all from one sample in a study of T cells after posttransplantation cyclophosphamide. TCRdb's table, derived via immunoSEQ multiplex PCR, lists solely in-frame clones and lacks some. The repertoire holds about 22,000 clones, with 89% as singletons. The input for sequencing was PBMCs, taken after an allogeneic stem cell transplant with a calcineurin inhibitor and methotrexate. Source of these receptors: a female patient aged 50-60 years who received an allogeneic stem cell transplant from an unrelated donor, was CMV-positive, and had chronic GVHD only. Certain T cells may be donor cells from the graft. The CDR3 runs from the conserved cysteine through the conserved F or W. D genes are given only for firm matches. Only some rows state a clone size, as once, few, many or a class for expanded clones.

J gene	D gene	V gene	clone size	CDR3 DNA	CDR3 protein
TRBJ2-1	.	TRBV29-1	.	TGCAGCGTTCGCCCGAGTGGGGCCAATGAGCAGTTCTTC	CSVRPSGANEQFF
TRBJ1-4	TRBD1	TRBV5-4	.	TGTGCCAGCAGTTTGGACAGGGCAGGAAAACTGTTTTTT	CASSLDRAGKLFF
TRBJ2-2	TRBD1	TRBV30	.	TGTGCCTGGAGGACCAAGGACAGGGCGGCCGGGGAGCTGTTTTTT	CAWRTKDRAAGELFF
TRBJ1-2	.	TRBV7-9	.	TGTGCCAGCGGCTTCGCAGGGGAATTTGGCTACACCTTC	CASGFAGEFGYTF
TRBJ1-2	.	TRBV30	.	TGTGCCTGGAGTGTAAGTTTCGGCGGAACTAACTATGGCTACACCTTC	CAWSVSFGGTNYGYTF
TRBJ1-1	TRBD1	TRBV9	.	TGTGCCAGCAGCGAAGGGACAGGGGGCACTGAAGCTTTCTTT	CASSEGTGGTEAFF
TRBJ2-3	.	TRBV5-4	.	TGTGCCAGCAGCTTGGCCGGGATCACAGATACGCAGTATTTT	CASSLAGITDTQYF
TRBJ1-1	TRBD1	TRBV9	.	TGTGCCAGCAGCGCAGGGGGCGGGATGCCTGAAGCTTTCTTT	CASSAGGGMPEAFF
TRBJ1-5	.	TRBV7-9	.	TGTGCCAGCAGCTTATCCAGTCAGCCCCAGCATTTT	CASSLSSQPQHF
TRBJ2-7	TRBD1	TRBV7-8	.	TGTGCCAGCAGCCCCGACAGGGGGCCCTACGAGCAGTACTTC	CASSPDRGPYEQYF
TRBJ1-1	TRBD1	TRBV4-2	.	TGTGCCAGCAGCCACCAGACCCGGGGACAGGGGAACATGAACACTGAAGCTTTCTTT	CASSHQTRGQGNMNTEAFF
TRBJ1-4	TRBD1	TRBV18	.	TGTGCCAGCTCACCGACACAGGGGCCCGGTCAAAATGAAAAACTGTTTTTT	CASSPTQGPGQNEKLFF
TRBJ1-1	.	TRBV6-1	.	TGTGCCAGCAGTATTAGGGTGGGGGGCACTGAAGCTTTCTTT	CASSIRVGGTEAFF
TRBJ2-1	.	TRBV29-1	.	TGCAGCGTGGACGAGTGGCCGGTTAGGGGCGATGAGCAGTTCTTC	CSVDEWPVRGDEQFF
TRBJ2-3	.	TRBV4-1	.	TGCGCCAGCAGCCAATTAAAGCTAGGGGTAGATACGCAGTATTTT	CASSQLKLGVDTQYF
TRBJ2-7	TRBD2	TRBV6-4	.	TGTGCCAGCAGTGACTGGGAGGGTAAATTATGCGAGCAGTACTTC	CASSDWEGKLCEQYF
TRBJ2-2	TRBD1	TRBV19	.	TGTGCCAGTAGTATAGTTTCCCCCAGGGGGCTTACCACCGGGGAGCTGTTTTTT	CASSIVSPRGLTTGELFF
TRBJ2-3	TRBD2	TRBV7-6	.	TGTGCCAGCAGCCCGAGACCAGGGGGACTAGCGGGAGGGCGCAGGACAGATACGCAGTATTTT	CASSPRPGGLAGGRRTDTQYF
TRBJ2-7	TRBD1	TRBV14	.	TGTGCCAGCAGCCAAGATCACAGGGGGGTTTTAAGCGAGCAGTACTTC	CASSQDHRGVLSEQYF
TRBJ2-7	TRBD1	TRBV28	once	TGTGCCAGCAGTTTACTAAGGGGACAGTACGAGCAGTACTTC	CASSLLRGQYEQYF
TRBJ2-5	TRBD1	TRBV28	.	TGTGCCAGCAGTTCCAGCCGGGACAGGGCCCAAGAGACCCAGTACTTC	CASSSSRDRAQETQYF
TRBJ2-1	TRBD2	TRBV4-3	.	TGCGCCAGCAGCCAAGATGCCACTAGCGGGAGGGCCGGGGCCTACAATGAGCAGTTCTTC	CASSQDATSGRAGAYNEQFF
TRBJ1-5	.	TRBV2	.	TGTGCCAGCACCCACCCCTCAGGGTCGGGTCAGCCCCAGCATTTT	CASTHPSGSGQPQHF
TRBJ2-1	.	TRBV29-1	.	TGCAGCGTTGAAATCGGGGGACGGGGCAGGTCGGAGCAGTTCTTC	CSVEIGGRGRSEQFF
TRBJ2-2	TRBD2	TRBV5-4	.	TGTGCCAGCAGCTTAGCGGGAGGACCTCACACCGGGGAGCTGTTTTTT	CASSLAGGPHTGELFF
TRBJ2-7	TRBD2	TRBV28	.	TGTGCCAGCAGGTTGGGGACTAGCGGGACGATCTCCTACGAGCAGTACTTC	CASRLGTSGTISYEQYF
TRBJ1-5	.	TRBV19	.	TGTGCCAGTAGTATGATTCACGGGCCCCAGCATTTT	CASSMIHGPQHF
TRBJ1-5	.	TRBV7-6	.	TGTGCCAGCAGCTTAGAACCAGGGTATCAGCCCCAGCATTTT	CASSLEPGYQPQHF
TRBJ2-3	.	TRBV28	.	TGTGCCAGCATTCTGGACAGCGCAACGAATACGCAGTATTTT	CASILDSATNTQYF
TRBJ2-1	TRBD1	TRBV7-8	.	TGTGCCAGCAGCTTACTCGGGACAGGGGCGGCTAATGAGCAGTTCTTC	CASSLLGTGAANEQFF
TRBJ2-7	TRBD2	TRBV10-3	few	TGTGCCATCAGTGGCAAGCGGGAGTATGGCGAGCAGTACTTC	CAISGKREYGEQYF
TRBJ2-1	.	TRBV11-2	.	TGTGCCAGCAGCTTAGGTCCTCGGTCGGCCGGACTTTACAATGAGCAGTTCTTC	CASSLGPRSAGLYNEQFF
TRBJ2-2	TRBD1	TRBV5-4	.	TGTGCCAGCAGCTTGTTACAGGGGGACCCCACCGGGGAGCTGTTTTTT	CASSLLQGDPTGELFF